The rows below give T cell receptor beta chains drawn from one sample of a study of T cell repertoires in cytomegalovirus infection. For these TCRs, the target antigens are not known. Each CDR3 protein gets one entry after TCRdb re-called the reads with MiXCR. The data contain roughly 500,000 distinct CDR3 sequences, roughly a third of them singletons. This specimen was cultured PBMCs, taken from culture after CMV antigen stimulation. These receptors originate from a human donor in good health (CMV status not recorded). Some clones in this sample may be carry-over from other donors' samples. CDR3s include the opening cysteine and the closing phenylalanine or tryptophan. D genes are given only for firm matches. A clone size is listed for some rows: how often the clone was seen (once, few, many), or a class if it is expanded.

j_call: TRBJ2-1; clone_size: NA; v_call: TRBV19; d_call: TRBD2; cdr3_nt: TGTGCCAGTAGTCGGGGCGGGAGTACCTACAATGAGCAGTTCTTC; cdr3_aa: CASSRGGSTYNEQFF
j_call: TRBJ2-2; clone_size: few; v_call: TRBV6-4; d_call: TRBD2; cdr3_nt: TGTGCCAGCAGTCTCAATAGCGGGACGAACACCGGGGAGCTGTTTTTT; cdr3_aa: CASSLNSGTNTGELFF
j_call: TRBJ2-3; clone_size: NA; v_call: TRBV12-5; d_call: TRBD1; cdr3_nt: TGTGCTAGTACTGGACAGGGCCCAGATACGCAGTATTTT; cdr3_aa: CASTGQGPDTQYF
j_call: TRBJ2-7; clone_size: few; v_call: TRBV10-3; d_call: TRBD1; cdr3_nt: TGTGCCATCAGTGAGGCGGACAGGGTCTCCTACGAGCAGTACTTC; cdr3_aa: CAISEADRVSYEQYF
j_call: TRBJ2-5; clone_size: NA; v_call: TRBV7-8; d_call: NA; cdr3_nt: TGTGCCAGCAGCTTACGAAGGGGACGCAGAGAGACCCAGTACTTC; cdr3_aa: CASSLRRGRRETQYF
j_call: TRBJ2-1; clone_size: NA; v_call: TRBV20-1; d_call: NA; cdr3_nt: TGCAGTGCTCCCCCGGGGGCCAATCCCAATGAGCAGTTCTTC; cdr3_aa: CSAPPGANPNEQFF
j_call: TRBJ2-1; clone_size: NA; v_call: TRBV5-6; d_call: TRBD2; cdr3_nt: TGTGCCAGCAGCTTGATGGGACTAGCGGGAGGGAGCTCCTACAATGAGCAGTTCTTC; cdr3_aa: CASSLMGLAGGSSYNEQFF
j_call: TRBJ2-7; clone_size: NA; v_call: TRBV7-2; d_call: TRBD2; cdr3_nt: TGTGCCAGCAGCTCAACCCCCAGCGGGAGTATCTTC; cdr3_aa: CASSSTPSGSIF
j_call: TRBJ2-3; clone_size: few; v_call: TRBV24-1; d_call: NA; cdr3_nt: TGTGCCACCAGTGACTACAGATATACGCAGTATTTT; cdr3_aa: CATSDYRYTQYF
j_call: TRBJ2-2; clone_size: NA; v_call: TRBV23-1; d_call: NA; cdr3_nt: TGCGCCAGCAGTGCCTTGACAGATAACACCGGGGAGCTGTTTTTT; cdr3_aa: CASSALTDNTGELFF
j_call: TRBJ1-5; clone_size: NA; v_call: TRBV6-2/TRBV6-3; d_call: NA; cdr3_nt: TGTGCCAGCAGTCAGAGTTTAGATCAGCCCCAGCATTTT; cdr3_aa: CASSQSLDQPQHF
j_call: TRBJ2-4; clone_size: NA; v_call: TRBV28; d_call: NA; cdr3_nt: TGTGCCAGCAACCAAAGAGGTTCCATGGCCAAAAACATTCAGTACTTC; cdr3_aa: CASNQRGSMAKNIQYF
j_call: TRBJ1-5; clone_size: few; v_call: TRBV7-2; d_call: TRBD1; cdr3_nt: TGTGCCAGCAGCTCAGGACAGGGCCCGGGTTCGCCCCAGCATTTT; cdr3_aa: CASSSGQGPGSPQHF
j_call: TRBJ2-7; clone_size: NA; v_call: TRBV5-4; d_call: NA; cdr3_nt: TGTGCCAGCAGCTCTTTCGCCGGTCACGAGCAGTACTTC; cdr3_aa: CASSSFAGHEQYF
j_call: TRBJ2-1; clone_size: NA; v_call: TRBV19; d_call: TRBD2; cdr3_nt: TGTGCCAGTAGTGTCGGGACTAGCGGGAGTTTGCTTAGGAATGAGCAGTTCTTC; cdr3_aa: CASSVGTSGSLLRNEQFF
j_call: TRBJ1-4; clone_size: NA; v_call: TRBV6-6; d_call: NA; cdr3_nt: TGTGCCAGCAGCTGGACACCGGGCAGGGAAAAACTGTTTTTT; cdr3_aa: CASSWTPGREKLFF
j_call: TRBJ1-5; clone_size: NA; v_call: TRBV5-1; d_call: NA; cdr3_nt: TGCGCCAGCAGCTTTGACGGCAGGGGAGGCAGCAATCAGCCCCAGCATTTT; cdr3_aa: CASSFDGRGGSNQPQHF
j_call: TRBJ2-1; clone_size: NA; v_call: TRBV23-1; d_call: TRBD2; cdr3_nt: TGCGCCAGCAGTCAGGCGGGAGCGGGGTACAATGAGCAGTTCTTC; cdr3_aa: CASSQAGAGYNEQFF
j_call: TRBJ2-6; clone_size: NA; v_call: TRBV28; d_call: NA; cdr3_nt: TGTGCCAGCAGTCTCCCACCGGGCTCTGGGGCCAACGTCCTGACTTTC; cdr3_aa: CASSLPPGSGANVLTF
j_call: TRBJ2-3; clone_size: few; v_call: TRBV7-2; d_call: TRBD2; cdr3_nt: TGTGCCAGCAGCCGGCGGACTAGCGGGAGTGGGACAGATACGCAGTATTTT; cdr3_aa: CASSRRTSGSGTDTQYF
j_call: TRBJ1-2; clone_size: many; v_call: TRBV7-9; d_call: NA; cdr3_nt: TGTGCCAGCAGCTTAGATGGGACACCGGCTAACTATGGCTACACCTTC; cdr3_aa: CASSLDGTPANYGYTF
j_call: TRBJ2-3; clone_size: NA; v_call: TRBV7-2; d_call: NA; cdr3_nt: TGTGCCAGCAGCTCCGCCACAGATACGCAGTATTTT; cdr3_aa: CASSSATDTQYF
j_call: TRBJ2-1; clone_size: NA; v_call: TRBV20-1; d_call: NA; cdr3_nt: TGCAGTGCTTGTGGTAACGCGAGGGGGGTTGTGAACAATGAGCAGTTCTTC; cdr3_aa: CSACGNARGVVNNEQFF
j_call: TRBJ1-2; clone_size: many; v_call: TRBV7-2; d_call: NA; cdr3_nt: TGTGCCAGCAACCAAAACTATGGCTACACCTTC; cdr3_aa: CASNQNYGYTF
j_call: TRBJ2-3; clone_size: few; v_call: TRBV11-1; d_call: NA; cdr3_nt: TGTGCCAGCAGACCCTGGCGGGGCACAGATACGCAGTATTTT; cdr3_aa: CASRPWRGTDTQYF
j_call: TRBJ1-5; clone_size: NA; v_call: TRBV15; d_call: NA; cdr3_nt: TGTGCCACCAGCAGAGAAATTACGGGCAATCAGCCCCAGCATTTT; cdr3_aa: CATSREITGNQPQHF
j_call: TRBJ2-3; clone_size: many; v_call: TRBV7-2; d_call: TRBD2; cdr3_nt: TGTGCCAGCAGCTTAGGGGGTAGCGGGAGAACAGATACGCAGTATTTT; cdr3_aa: CASSLGGSGRTDTQYF
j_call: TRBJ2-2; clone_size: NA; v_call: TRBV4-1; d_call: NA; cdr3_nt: TGCGCCAGCAGCCAAGTGGGGACGCCTACCGGGGAGCTGTTTTTT; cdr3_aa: CASSQVGTPTGELFF
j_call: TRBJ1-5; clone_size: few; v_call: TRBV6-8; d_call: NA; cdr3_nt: TGTGCCAGCAGCCTTAACCCGTTAAGCAATCAGCCCCAGCATTTT; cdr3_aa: CASSLNPLSNQPQHF
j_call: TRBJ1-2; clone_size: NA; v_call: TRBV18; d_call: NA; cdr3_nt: TGTGCCAGCTCGCAACAGGAACTATGGCTTAGCTACACCTTC; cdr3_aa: CASSQQELWLSYTF
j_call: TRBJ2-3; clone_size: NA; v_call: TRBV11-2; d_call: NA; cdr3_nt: TGTGCCAGCAGCTTATCGTGGAGAAACACAGATACGCAGTATTTT; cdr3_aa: CASSLSWRNTDTQYF